Sequencing of this TCR beta chain was carried out in a study of T cells in Graves' hyperthyroidism and ophthalmopathy. Study details: Peripheral blood sampling occurred at initial diagnosis, before any treatment.

The CDR3 regions of TCR beta were amplified from RNA transcripts. When the TCR CDR3 underwent first-round RT-PCR, the HTBI primer set was used. TCRdb reanalysed the multiplex PCR reads using MiXCR and keeps one entry per CDR3 protein. The data show roughly 710,000 distinct CDR3 sequences, 35% seen once. Turning to this clonotype: Its matching antigen is unknown.

Study results and caveats: Using 13 V-J features, a model discriminated ophthalmopathy from stable hyperthyroidism.

The V end was cut by 7 bases, the J end by 1 base, with 13 bases between. The CDR3 totals 14 residues. Germline CDR1 and CDR2: MGHRA and YSYEKL. The sequence came from a woman aged 40-49 years with Graves' hyperthyroidism. J is TRBJ1-1 and V is TRBV4-1; no firm D call. Source material: blood. CDR3 in DNA: TGCGCCAGCAACACACCCCACTCGAACACTGAAGCTTTCTTT. This sequence encodes CASNTPHSNTEAFF.